This T cell receptor beta chain was sequenced during a study of beta chain features in type 1 diabetes. Background on the study: Healthy donors and patients had similar age, gender and cell yields.

This CDR3 contains 15 residues. Per germline, CDR1 GTSNPN and CDR2 SVGIG (reference sequence). V was clipped by 3 bases and J by 0 bases; unmatched bases: 7. Study-wide results and caveats: The question of HLA type influencing TCRB rearrangement was one that remained unresolved here. Fewer insertions but more deletions were seen at VDJ junctions in type 1 diabetes patients. Shorter TCRB CDR3s, moderately but significantly so, marked every one of the four CD4+ subsets in Type 1 diabetes patients.

Every bit of the isolated RNA underwent reverse transcription, so sequencing read expressed TCRB transcripts. The method was immunoSEQ multiplex PCR; TCRdb's version includes in-frame clones alone and lacks a portion of them. The table shows 400,000 or so clones, with roughly an eighth occurring only once. In its sample, this clone was seen a few times. Its antigen is not identified. This TCR came from a woman aged 18 to 35 with type 1 diabetes. V and J are TRBV30 and TRBJ2-7; 8 nucleotides match TRBD1. Input material: naive CD4+ T cells from blood. CDR3 coding DNA: TGTGCCTGGAGCAGTAGCAGGGGGCACTCCTACGAGCAGTACTTC. Protein product: CAWSSSRGHSYEQYF.